Listed below are T cell receptor beta chains from one sample, sequenced in a study of shared clonotypes between healthy human individuals. The protocol was immunoSEQ multiplex PCR, while the TCRdb copy is restricted to in-frame clones and leaves out a portion. This sample yields some 2 million clones, of which 95% are seen a single time; around 0.13% belongs to the top ten. The sample was naive CD4+ T cells sorted from blood. The receptors derive from a man aged 18 to 35 in good health. CDR3s include the opening cysteine and the closing phenylalanine or tryptophan. The D gene is left open where the match is weak. A clone size is listed for some rows: how often the clone was seen (once, few, many), or a class if it is expanded.

V gene: TRBV6-1; J gene: TRBJ1-5; D gene: NA; clone size: NA; CDR3 protein: CASLTGNQPQHF; CDR3 DNA: TGTGCCAGCTTGACAGGTAATCAGCCCCAGCATTTT
V gene: TRBV29-1; J gene: TRBJ2-3; D gene: NA; clone size: NA; CDR3 protein: CTHRDSLFTDTQYF; CDR3 DNA: TGCACCCATCGAGACAGCCTCTTCACAGATACGCAGTATTTT
V gene: TRBV5-6; J gene: TRBJ2-7; D gene: NA; clone size: NA; CDR3 protein: CASSLVAVYEQYF; CDR3 DNA: TGTGCCAGCAGCTTAGTAGCAGTCTACGAGCAGTACTTC
V gene: TRBV6-1; J gene: TRBJ2-7; D gene: TRBD1; clone size: NA; CDR3 protein: CASTYRGYEQYF; CDR3 DNA: TGTGCCAGCACCTACAGGGGGTACGAGCAGTACTTC
V gene: TRBV7-2; J gene: TRBJ2-7; D gene: TRBD2; clone size: NA; CDR3 protein: CASSLSATSGRYEQYF; CDR3 DNA: TGTGCCAGCAGCTTAAGTGCGACTAGCGGGAGGTACGAGCAGTACTTC
V gene: TRBV18; J gene: TRBJ1-5; D gene: TRBD1; clone size: NA; CDR3 protein: CASSPPGQGGQPQHF; CDR3 DNA: TGTGCCAGCTCACCACCGGGACAGGGAGGCCAGCCCCAGCATTTT
V gene: TRBV6-1; J gene: TRBJ1-3; D gene: NA; clone size: NA; CDR3 protein: CASSELGRALGNTIYF; CDR3 DNA: TGTGCCAGCAGTGAACTTGGCAGGGCACTTGGAAACACCATATATTTT
V gene: TRBV10-2; J gene: TRBJ1-5; D gene: NA; clone size: NA; CDR3 protein: CASSESTSNQPQHF; CDR3 DNA: TGCGCCAGCAGTGAGTCGACGAGCAATCAGCCCCAGCATTTT
V gene: TRBV18; J gene: TRBJ2-1; D gene: NA; clone size: once; CDR3 protein: CASSPPNAMGVHEQFF; CDR3 DNA: TGTGCCAGCTCACCACCGAACGCTATGGGGGTCCATGAGCAGTTCTTC
V gene: TRBV30; J gene: TRBJ1-1; D gene: TRBD1; clone size: NA; CDR3 protein: CAWGRGVHTEAFF; CDR3 DNA: TGTGCCTGGGGCAGGGGGGTTCACACTGAAGCTTTCTTT
V gene: TRBV29-1; J gene: TRBJ1-2; D gene: NA; clone size: NA; CDR3 protein: CSVEDPRQSLSGYTF; CDR3 DNA: TGCAGCGTTGAAGATCCAAGACAGAGTTTAAGTGGCTACACCTTC
V gene: TRBV4-1; J gene: TRBJ2-5; D gene: TRBD2; clone size: NA; CDR3 protein: CASSPSGKGNQETQYF; CDR3 DNA: TGCGCCAGCAGCCCTAGCGGGAAGGGGAACCAAGAGACCCAGTACTTC
V gene: TRBV12-5; J gene: TRBJ2-2; D gene: TRBD2; clone size: NA; CDR3 protein: CASAPRGVGELFF; CDR3 DNA: TGTGCTAGTGCCCCGCGGGGGGTCGGGGAGCTGTTTTTT
V gene: TRBV2; J gene: TRBJ1-2; D gene: TRBD1; clone size: NA; CDR3 protein: CASSARDRGYGYTF; CDR3 DNA: TGTGCCAGCAGTGCCCGGGACAGGGGCTATGGCTACACCTTC
V gene: TRBV6-6; J gene: TRBJ1-4; D gene: NA; clone size: NA; CDR3 protein: CASSSTGTNEKLFF; CDR3 DNA: TGTGCCAGCAGTTCTACAGGCACTAATGAAAAACTGTTTTTT
V gene: TRBV9; J gene: TRBJ1-2; D gene: NA; clone size: NA; CDR3 protein: CASSVGQDFYGYTF; CDR3 DNA: TGTGCCAGCAGCGTTGGCCAAGACTTCTATGGCTACACCTTC
V gene: TRBV18; J gene: TRBJ2-3; D gene: TRBD2; clone size: NA; CDR3 protein: CASSGREVADTQYF; CDR3 DNA: TGTGCCAGCTCCGGGAGGGAGGTCGCAGATACGCAGTATTTT
V gene: TRBV7-9; J gene: TRBJ2-1; D gene: NA; clone size: NA; CDR3 protein: CASSSGSEQFF; CDR3 DNA: TGTGCCAGCAGCAGCGGAAGTGAGCAGTTCTTC
V gene: TRBV5-1; J gene: TRBJ1-2; D gene: NA; clone size: NA; CDR3 protein: CASSLGQPLDGYTF; CDR3 DNA: TGCGCCAGCAGCTTGGGACAGCCTTTGGATGGCTACACCTTC
V gene: TRBV5-3; J gene: TRBJ2-1; D gene: TRBD1; clone size: NA; CDR3 protein: CARSLWPGTGANEQFF; CDR3 DNA: TGTGCCAGAAGCTTGTGGCCCGGGACAGGGGCAAATGAGCAGTTCTTC
V gene: TRBV7-2; J gene: TRBJ2-7; D gene: NA; clone size: NA; CDR3 protein: CASSPPAANFYEQYF; CDR3 DNA: TGTGCCAGCAGCCCACCAGCGGCAAACTTCTACGAGCAGTACTTC
V gene: TRBV28; J gene: TRBJ2-5; D gene: NA; clone size: NA; CDR3 protein: CASSFIETQYF; CDR3 DNA: TGTGCCAGCAGTTTTATTGAGACCCAGTACTTC
V gene: TRBV6-1; J gene: TRBJ1-2; D gene: NA; clone size: NA; CDR3 protein: CASSEGTDLNYGYTF; CDR3 DNA: TGTGCCAGCAGTGAAGGGACTGACCTAAACTATGGCTACACCTTC
V gene: TRBV28; J gene: TRBJ1-2; D gene: TRBD1; clone size: NA; CDR3 protein: CASSRTGGGYGYTF; CDR3 DNA: TGTGCCAGCAGTCGGACAGGGGGAGGCTATGGCTACACCTTC
V gene: TRBV28; J gene: TRBJ2-7; D gene: TRBD1; clone size: NA; CDR3 protein: CASSFQGASPYEQYF; CDR3 DNA: TGTGCCAGCAGTTTTCAGGGGGCGAGCCCCTACGAGCAGTACTTC
V gene: TRBV15; J gene: TRBJ1-2; D gene: TRBD1; clone size: NA; CDR3 protein: CATSRTGGSNYGYTF; CDR3 DNA: TGTGCCACCAGCAGGACAGGGGGTTCTAACTATGGCTACACCTTC
V gene: TRBV18; J gene: TRBJ2-7; D gene: TRBD2; clone size: NA; CDR3 protein: CASSPAGDYEQYF; CDR3 DNA: TGTGCCAGCTCACCTGCGGGAGACTACGAGCAGTACTTC
V gene: TRBV5-8; J gene: TRBJ1-1; D gene: NA; clone size: NA; CDR3 protein: CASSLGFGGRGTEAFF; CDR3 DNA: TGTGCCAGCAGCTTGGGTTTCGGGGGTCGGGGCACTGAAGCTTTCTTT
V gene: TRBV11-2; J gene: TRBJ2-2; D gene: TRBD2; clone size: NA; CDR3 protein: CASSILAGAATGELFF; CDR3 DNA: TGTGCCAGCAGCATATTAGCGGGAGCGGCCACCGGGGAGCTGTTTTTT
V gene: TRBV5-1; J gene: TRBJ2-7; D gene: TRBD1; clone size: NA; CDR3 protein: CASSLGGQGYEQYF; CDR3 DNA: TGCGCCAGCAGCCTCGGGGGACAGGGCTACGAGCAGTACTTC
V gene: TRBV7-9; J gene: TRBJ1-4; D gene: TRBD1; clone size: NA; CDR3 protein: CASSLDRGNEKLFF; CDR3 DNA: TGTGCCAGCAGCCTGGACAGGGGAAATGAAAAACTGTTTTTT
V gene: TRBV27; J gene: TRBJ2-7; D gene: NA; clone size: NA; CDR3 protein: CASSTRDYEQYF; CDR3 DNA: TGTGCCAGCAGTACCCGGGACTACGAGCAGTACTTC
V gene: TRBV9; J gene: TRBJ1-6; D gene: NA; clone size: NA; CDR3 protein: CASSVVAAQGSPLHF; CDR3 DNA: TGTGCCAGCAGCGTAGTGGCGGCGCAGGGTTCACCCCTCCACTTT
V gene: TRBV30; J gene: TRBJ1-5; D gene: NA; clone size: few; CDR3 protein: CAWSVQGGQPQHF; CDR3 DNA: TGTGCCTGGAGTGTACAGGGCGGACAGCCCCAGCATTTT
V gene: TRBV27; J gene: TRBJ2-7; D gene: TRBD1; clone size: NA; CDR3 protein: CASSLHTGGKEQYF; CDR3 DNA: TGTGCCAGCAGTTTACACACAGGGGGGAAAGAGCAGTACTTC
V gene: TRBV25-1; J gene: TRBJ2-5; D gene: NA; clone size: NA; CDR3 protein: CASSDMRRTETQYF; CDR3 DNA: TGTGCCAGCAGTGATATGAGGAGGACGGAGACCCAGTACTTC
V gene: TRBV6-5; J gene: TRBJ1-5; D gene: TRBD1; clone size: few; CDR3 protein: CASRGQSNQPQHF; CDR3 DNA: TGTGCCAGCAGGGGACAGAGCAATCAGCCCCAGCATTTT
V gene: TRBV19; J gene: TRBJ1-5; D gene: NA; clone size: NA; CDR3 protein: CASSIQGDQPQHF; CDR3 DNA: TGTGCCAGTAGTATCCAGGGTGATCAGCCCCAGCATTTT
V gene: TRBV9; J gene: TRBJ1-2; D gene: NA; clone size: NA; CDR3 protein: CASSDLGGYTF; CDR3 DNA: TGTGCCAGCAGCGACTTGGGTGGCTACACCTTC
V gene: TRBV6-1; J gene: TRBJ2-7; D gene: TRBD1; clone size: NA; CDR3 protein: CASSEEGQGFDEQYF; CDR3 DNA: TGTGCCAGCAGTGAAGAAGGACAGGGTTTCGACGAGCAGTACTTC
V gene: TRBV28; J gene: TRBJ1-5; D gene: NA; clone size: NA; CDR3 protein: CASSPSQLNQPQHF; CDR3 DNA: TGTGCCAGCAGCCCTTCGCAGCTCAATCAGCCCCAGCATTTT
V gene: TRBV5-4; J gene: TRBJ2-7; D gene: NA; clone size: NA; CDR3 protein: CASSLGDTSYEQYF; CDR3 DNA: TGTGCCAGCAGCCTCGGGGATACCTCCTACGAGCAGTACTTC
V gene: TRBV21-1; J gene: TRBJ1-1; D gene: NA; clone size: NA; CDR3 protein: CASSPRQGPMNTEAFF; CDR3 DNA: TGTGCCAGCAGCCCACGACAGGGACCCATGAACACTGAAGCTTTCTTT
V gene: TRBV27; J gene: TRBJ2-1; D gene: TRBD2; clone size: NA; CDR3 protein: CASSTLALAGDNEQFF; CDR3 DNA: TGTGCCAGCAGTACTCTGGCACTAGCGGGAGACAATGAGCAGTTCTTC
V gene: TRBV27; J gene: TRBJ1-2; D gene: TRBD1; clone size: NA; CDR3 protein: CASSTGDRVDGYTF; CDR3 DNA: TGTGCCAGCAGTACCGGGGACAGGGTCGATGGCTACACCTTC
V gene: TRBV29-1; J gene: TRBJ2-4; D gene: NA; clone size: NA; CDR3 protein: CSVAGQEGGIQYF; CDR3 DNA: TGCAGCGTTGCGGGACAAGAGGGTGGCATTCAGTACTTC
V gene: TRBV2; J gene: TRBJ2-1; D gene: NA; clone size: NA; CDR3 protein: CASSPDNEQFF; CDR3 DNA: TGTGCCAGCAGCCCCGACAATGAGCAGTTCTTC
V gene: TRBV10-1; J gene: TRBJ1-5; D gene: NA; clone size: NA; CDR3 protein: CASREGGYQPQHF; CDR3 DNA: TGCGCCAGCAGAGAAGGGGGGTATCAGCCCCAGCATTTT
V gene: TRBV28; J gene: TRBJ2-7; D gene: NA; clone size: NA; CDR3 protein: CASSSPLWTEKSSYEQYF; CDR3 DNA: TGTGCCAGCAGTTCGCCCCTATGGACAGAAAAGAGCTCCTACGAGCAGTACTTC
V gene: TRBV4-1; J gene: TRBJ2-2; D gene: NA; clone size: NA; CDR3 protein: CASSEQGAGELFF; CDR3 DNA: TGCGCCAGCAGCGAACAGGGTGCAGGGGAGCTGTTTTTT
V gene: TRBV2; J gene: TRBJ1-2; D gene: NA; clone size: NA; CDR3 protein: CARDSSGADHGYTF; CDR3 DNA: TGTGCCAGGGACTCTTCGGGGGCGGACCATGGCTACACCTTC
V gene: TRBV30; J gene: TRBJ2-1; D gene: TRBD2; clone size: NA; CDR3 protein: CAWSAGAGVGNEQFF; CDR3 DNA: TGTGCCTGGAGTGCAGGAGCGGGAGTGGGCAATGAGCAGTTCTTC
V gene: TRBV6-5; J gene: TRBJ1-1; D gene: TRBD1; clone size: NA; CDR3 protein: CASSGTANTEAFF; CDR3 DNA: TGTGCCAGCAGCGGGACAGCGAACACTGAAGCTTTCTTT
V gene: TRBV10-3; J gene: TRBJ2-7; D gene: TRBD2; clone size: NA; CDR3 protein: CAISEGREGPYEQYF; CDR3 DNA: TGTGCCATCAGTGAAGGGCGGGAGGGCCCCTACGAGCAGTACTTC